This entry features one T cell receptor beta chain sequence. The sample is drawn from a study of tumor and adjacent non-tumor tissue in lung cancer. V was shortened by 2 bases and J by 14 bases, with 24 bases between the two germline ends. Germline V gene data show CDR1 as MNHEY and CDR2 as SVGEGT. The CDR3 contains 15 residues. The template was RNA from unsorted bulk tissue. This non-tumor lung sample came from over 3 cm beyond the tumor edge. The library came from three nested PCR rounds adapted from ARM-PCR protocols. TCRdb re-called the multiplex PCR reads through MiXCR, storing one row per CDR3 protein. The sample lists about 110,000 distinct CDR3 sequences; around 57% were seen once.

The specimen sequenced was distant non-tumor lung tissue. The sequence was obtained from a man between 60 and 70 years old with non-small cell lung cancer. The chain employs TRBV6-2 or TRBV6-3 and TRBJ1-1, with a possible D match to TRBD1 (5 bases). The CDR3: CASSYMSGTGTEVFF. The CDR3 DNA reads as TGTGCCAGCAGTTACATGTCTGGGACGGGCACTGAAGTGTTCTTT.